Below, 24 T cell receptor beta chains from the same sample are listed, as sequenced in a study of T cell responses to AZD1222 COVID-19 vaccine. Only in-frame clones appear in the TCRdb table, and some are missing; sequencing was by immunoSEQ multiplex PCR. The data show about 100,000 clones, with about 88% seen just once and about 2.8% held by the top ten. The input for sequencing was peripheral blood, taken on day 0 of AZD1222 vaccination. These receptors all come from an adult in good health.

This rearrangement joins TRBV7-9 to TRBJ1-2; D is unresolved. The CDR3 sequence is 15 residues long. Germline V lookup: CDR1 SEHNR, CDR2 FQNEAQ (reference sequence). V was clipped by 5 bases and J by 2 bases, with 15 bases between them. The CDR3 sequence: CASSGSEGPNYGYTF. The CDR3 DNA reads TGTGCCAGCAGCGGCAGCGAAGGACCAAACTATGGCTACACCTTC.

The rearrangement joins TRBV28 to TRBJ1-4, with a tentative D call TRBD1 (5 bases). CDR1 and CDR2 from the germline V gene are MDHEN and SYDVKM. This CDR3 has 15 amino acids. The germline V and J ends were trimmed by 7 bases and 2 bases, with 14 bases remaining between them. The CDR3 is CASKIQGPTNEKLFF. The CDR3 DNA sequence: TGTGCCAGCAAAATCCAGGGTCCCACTAATGAAAAACTGTTTTTT.

The chain uses TRBV5-1 and TRBJ2-3, with D possibly matching TRBD2 (5 bases). Germline V CDR1 and CDR2: SGHRS, YFSETQ. The V end was cut by 0 bases, the J end by 0 bases, with 8 bases between. The CDR3 is 15 amino acids. The CDR3 loop is CASSLVLASTDTQYF. In DNA form, the CDR3 reads TGCGCCAGCAGCTTGGTGCTAGCCAGCACAGATACGCAGTATTTT.

V usage is TRBV7-2 and J usage is TRBJ2-7; TRBD2 is a possible D gene (5 bases). Germline V lookup: CDR1 SGHTA, CDR2 FQGNSA. With 5 bases removed from V and 3 bases from J, the gap between germline ends came to 20 bases. The CDR3 covers 16 residues. The CDR3 region is CASSPREARPDYEQYF. As DNA, the CDR3 is TGTGCCAGCAGCCCGAGGGAAGCGCGTCCTGACTACGAGCAGTACTTC.

The V and J genes are TRBV28 and TRBJ1-2; no clear D. The V gene lost 10 bases and the J gene lost 2 bases, with 14 bases spanning the gap. This CDR3 is 13 amino acids long. Germline V gene sequence: CDR1 MDHEN, CDR2 SYDVKM. This chain's CDR3 is CATGLGSNYGYTF. CDR3 sequence (DNA): TGTGCCACCGGATTGGGGTCCAACTATGGCTACACCTTC.

J is TRBJ2-5 and V is TRBV11-2; 8 bases fit TRBD2. Per the germline V gene, CDR1 is SGHAT and CDR2 is FQNNGV. The CDR3 spans 17 residues. V was pared by 1 base and J by 4 bases, with 11 bases of the junction left unmatched. CDR3 bases: TGTGCCAGCAGCTTAGCCCCCGGGACTAGGAAGCGAGAGACCCAGTACTTC. Translated, it gives CASSLAPGTRKRETQYF.

The chain recombines TRBV2 with TRBJ1-3; D is uncertain. The germline gives CDR1 SNHLY, CDR2 FYNNEI. V was clipped by 4 bases and J by 4 bases, with 11 bases between them. This CDR3 comprises 14 residues. The chain's CDR3 is CASSVEAKGNTIYF. For the CDR3, the DNA is TGTGCCAGCAGTGTGGAGGCTAAAGGAAACACCATATATTTT.

CDR3 residues: CASSFVNTEAFF. The CDR3 region has the DNA TGTGCCAGCAGTTTTGTGAACACTGAAGCTTTCTTT. The chain uses TRBV6-2 or TRBV6-3 and TRBJ1-1; D gene uncertain. Germline V gene data show CDR1 as MNHEY and CDR2 as SVGEGT. Deletions cut 4 bases from V and 0 bases from J, with 3 bases between. The CDR3 runs 12 residues.

V usage is TRBV7-2 and J usage is TRBJ2-3; D uncertain. V was clipped by 7 bases and J by 6 bases, with 8 bases between them. Germline V gene data show CDR1 as SGHTA and CDR2 as FQGNSA. This CDR3 region has 11 residues. This CDR3 is CASTLWDTQYF. The CDR3 DNA follows: TGTGCCAGCACCCTGTGGGATACGCAGTATTTT.

J is TRBJ2-1 and V is TRBV5-1, with D unresolved. The V end was cut by 0 bases, the J end by 7 bases, with 14 bases between. This CDR3 is 15 amino acids long. Germline V CDR1 and CDR2: SGHRS, YFSETQ. In nucleotides, the CDR3 is TGCGCCAGCAGCTTGGACAGTCCCACTATAAATGAGCAGTTCTTC. It specifies CASSLDSPTINEQFF.

V gene TRBV5-1 combines with J gene TRBJ1-5, with D uncertain. Germline lookup yields CDR1 SGHRS and CDR2 YFSETQ. The V end was cut by 0 bases, the J end by 4 bases, with 11 bases between. The CDR3 length is 15 residues. The CDR3 spells CASSLDGALNQPQHF. CDR3 nucleotide sequence: TGCGCCAGCAGCTTGGACGGTGCCTTAAATCAGCCCCAGCATTTT.

Notes on this clone: One end of the junction fails to match germline, which may point to a read error. The J gene is TRBJ2-2, the V gene TRBV7-7, with TRBD1 matching 10 bases. The CDR3 spans 13 residues. The germline CDR1 and CDR2 sequences are SSHAT and FNYEAQ (reference sequence). The DNA for the CDR3 is TGTGCTAGCAGCTCCGACAGGGGGCGGGAGCTGTTTTTT. The encoded protein is CASSSDRGRELFF.

The CDR3 DNA reads as TGCGCCAGCAGCCAAGTAGGACTAGCGGACCTCTCTGGGGCCAACGTCCTGACTTTC. Protein product: CASSQVGLADLSGANVLTF. This sequence joins TRBV4-1 and TRBJ2-6; 10 bases match TRBD2. The CDR3 runs to 19 residues. Trimming cost V 1 base and J 0 bases; bases outside gene matches: 6. Per the germline V gene, CDR1 is MGHRA and CDR2 is YSYEKL.

The V and J genes are TRBV3-1 (or the pseudogene TRBV3-2) and TRBJ1-5, with D maybe TRBD1 (5 bases). The CDR3 totals 15 residues. Germline V gene sequence: CDR1 LGHDT, CDR2 YNNKEL (reference sequence). V was shortened by 4 bases and J by 0 bases, with 10 bases between the two germline ends. The CDR3: CASSRDSTSNQPQHF. The DNA for the CDR3 is TGTGCCAGCAGCCGTGACAGCACTAGCAATCAGCCCCAGCATTTT.

The genes are TRBV7-2 and TRBJ1-2; possibly TRBD1 for D (5 bases). CDR1 SGHTA and CDR2 FQGNSA come from the germline V gene. The CDR3 contains 13 residues. The germline V and J ends were trimmed by 6 bases and 2 bases, with 10 bases remaining between them. CDR3: CASRSGLNYGYTF. DNA of the CDR3: TGTGCCAGCAGGTCAGGGTTAAACTATGGCTACACCTTC.

The CDR3 protein is CASSPGKGIYGYTF. CDR3 nucleotide sequence: TGTGCCAGCAGCCCCGGAAAAGGAATCTATGGCTACACCTTC. The chain is built from TRBV13 and TRBJ1-2; D remains ambiguous. CDR3 length: 14 amino acids. Per the germline V gene, CDR1 is PRHDT and CDR2 is FYEKMQ (reference sequence). V was shortened by 5 bases and J by 4 bases, with 14 bases between the two germline ends.

This clone occurred once. The gene calls are TRBV19 and TRBJ1-2; D is uncertain. The CDR3 has 11 amino acids. V shed 6 bases and J shed 6 bases, with 8 bases lying between them. Germline V CDR1 and CDR2: LNHDA, SQIVND (reference sequence). The CDR3 here is CASSGGDGYTF. The CDR3 DNA follows: TGTGCCAGTAGCGGTGGGGATGGCTACACCTTC.

V gene TRBV3-1 (or the pseudogene TRBV3-2) combines with J gene TRBJ1-3; the D gene is possibly TRBD1 (6 bases). The V gene lost 6 bases and the J gene lost 2 bases, with 8 bases spanning the gap. This CDR3 spans 13 amino acids. Germline CDR1 is LGHDT and CDR2 is YNNKEL (reference sequence). The CDR3 loop is CASRRTAGNTIYF. The CDR3 bases are TGTGCCAGCAGGCGGACAGCTGGAAACACCATATATTTT.

The V and J genes are TRBV7-2 and TRBJ2-3; D uncertain. CDR3 length: 15 residues. The germline CDR1 and CDR2 sequences are SGHTA and FQGNSA. V was pared by 7 bases and J by 1 base, with 15 bases between. Here the CDR3 reads CASIPRGMRTDTQYF. In DNA form, the CDR3 reads TGTGCCAGCATCCCTCGCGGAATGCGCACAGATACGCAGTATTTT.

This CDR3 is CASSREYEQFF. For the CDR3, the DNA is TGTGCCAGCAGCCGCGAGTATGAGCAGTTCTTC. The chain has TRBV11-1 and TRBJ2-1, with D unclear. Germline-derived CDR1 and CDR2 are SGHAT and FQDESV (reference sequence). The CDR3 is made up of 11 amino acids. The V and J ends lost 5 bases and 8 bases respectively, with 7 bases between them. Full variable domain (remainder filled in from reference TRBV11-1 and TRBJ2-1): EAEVAQSPRYKITEKSQAVAFWCDPISGHATLYWYRQILGQGPELLVQFQDESVVDDSQLPKDRFSAERLKGVDSTLKIQPAELGDSAMYLCASSREYEQFFGPGTRLTVL.

The rearrangement uses TRBV27 and TRBJ2-7, with 7 bases matching TRBD1. Germline-derived CDR1 and CDR2 are MNHEY and SMNVEV (reference sequence). The CDR3 has 15 amino acids. V shed 2 bases and J 2 bases; nucleotides not matched to a gene: 6. CDR3 bases: TGTGCCAGCAGTTTAAAAGGACAGGTGGCCTACGAGCAGTACTTC. As protein: CASSLKGQVAYEQYF.

The chain couples TRBV20-1 to TRBJ1-1; D is undetermined. The CDR3 spans 11 residues. V was cut by 0 bases and J by 6 bases, with 5 bases left in between. CDR1 and CDR2 (germline): DFQATT, SNEGSKA (reference sequence). The DNA for the CDR3 is TGCAGTGCTAGAGATGGAGCTGAAGCTTTCTTT. Protein product: CSARDGAEAFF.

V and J are TRBV6-5 and TRBJ1-1; D is unclear. The CDR3 contains 12 residues. V lost 10 bases to trimming and J lost 1 base, with 10 bases between them. Germline V CDR1 and CDR2: MNHEY, SVGAGI. The CDR3 loop reads CATEGANTEAFF. The DNA for the CDR3 is TGTGCCACCGAGGGCGCGAACACTGAAGCTTTCTTT.

The J gene is TRBJ1-4, the V gene TRBV4-3; D might be TRBD1 (5 bases). This CDR3 is 17 amino acids long. The V end lost 3 bases, the J end lost 8 bases, and 22 bases lay between the germline ends. Germline V gene data show CDR1 as LGHNA and CDR2 as YSLEER. CDR3 DNA sequence: TGCGCCAGCAGCCAGTACCCCACAGGAAGCGGCGAGGAAAAACTGTTTTTT. Protein product: CASSQYPTGSGEEKLFF.